This entry concerns a single T cell receptor beta chain. This clonotype counts as hyperexpanded (1% or more). It has no much larger one-base neighbor in the sample; base qualities were not kept. This sample was taken from a study of T cells during gluten challenge in celiac disease (TCRdb year 2017). Some background on the complete study: Paired single-cell TCR sequencing was performed for six or seven challenge participants showing a significant rise in HLA-DQ:gluten tetramer-binding T cells. Blood was collected at baseline, day 6 and day 14 of the challenge, whereas duodenal biopsies were collected at baseline and day 14. On the Illumina MiSeq, single-cell libraries were sequenced paired-end 250 bp and bulk libraries were sequenced paired-end 300 bp.

Library preparation was by single-cell sequencing. The instrument was an Illumina MiSeq. Three nested PCRs with multiplexed primers covering all TRA and TRB V genes were used to amplify paired single-cell TCR-alpha and TCR-beta sequences. The original pipeline was this. Selected pRESTO steps were used for read preprocessing, and IMGT/HighV-QUEST was used to assign V, D, J genes and CDR3 junctions. Single cells were kept only if valid singletons with at most three chains, each supported by 100 or more reads. Clonotypes were defined by identical paired TCR-alpha/beta nucleotide sequences, and cross-patient sharing of only around 0.2% indicated negligible cross-contamination. Repertoire diversity was estimated with an undersampling-corrected Shannon index in samples with more than 20 cells. The public reads were quality trimmed at Q25 with fastp and then assembled into clones with MiXCR by TCRdb, keeping productive beta chains. Under each unique CDR3 protein, matching rows form one entry showing the most common genes and DNA. The V and J calls and clone size come from TCRdb's table, not from the authors' own analysis. Recorded for this sample are around 150 distinct CDR3 sequences; 40% to 60% of them occurred a single time. Just under 60% of the sample rests with the top ten.

A 14-day oral dietary gluten challenge was undertaken by treated celiac disease patients on a gluten-free diet so that recall of gluten-specific T cells could be studied. For lamina propria, live cells were gated as tetramer-binding CD3+ CD8- CD4+ T cells, with CD11c, CD14, CD15, CD19 and CD56 cells excluded. Sorting was done on an Aria II cell sorter as single cells, plus in bulk whenever tetramer-positive cells were relatively numerous. Fewer than ten duodenal biopsies were taken from each challenged patient at baseline and on day 14. To get cryopreserved lamina propria cell suspensions, the biopsies were treated with EDTA to strip off the epithelium, then digested with collagenase, homogenized and filtered. Thawed cells were stained with a pool of PE-conjugated HLA-DQ:gluten tetramers presenting immunodominant gluten epitopes before sorting of tetramer-binding CD4+ T cells. The CDR3 runs 12 residues from the cysteine to the phenylalanine. The entry retains the CDR3 DNA only, 36 bases that are in frame from base 1. From a lookup of the germline V gene (reference sequence), CDR1 and CDR2 are SEHNR and FQNEAQ. The junction carries 5 bases between V and J, which are trimmed by 2 bases and 7 bases respectively.

Overall study results and their limits: Across about 7 patients, roughly 11-45% of single-cell TCR-alpha/beta clonotypes at the latest time point were also found at baseline, with roughly 51-56% being obtained from bulk data. Increased clonal expansion on day 6 was shown by a lower sample-corrected Shannon diversity of circulating gluten-specific T cells. Circulating gluten-specific T cells peaked on day 6, and the day-6 repertoire appeared to consist largely of expanded preexisting memory clonotypes.

The chain was built from TRBV7-9 and TRBJ1-4, with no confidently assigned D gene. This material consisted of gluten-specific CD4+ T cells sorted from the duodenum using tetramers, taken at baseline or on day 14 of gluten challenge (not recorded which). The source is a female donor with celiac disease. The CDR3 region has the sequence CASSLNREKLFF. The DNA sequence follows: TGTGCCAGCAGCTTAAACCGTGAAAAACTGTTTTTT.